The rows below give T cell receptor beta chains drawn from one sample of a study of shared clonotypes between healthy human individuals. Clones were read by immunoSEQ multiplex PCR, and TCRdb kept only the in-frame ones, dropping some. The sample includes over a million clones, about 70% of them seen just once. What was sequenced was memory CD4+ T cells sorted from blood. The receptors come from a man aged 18 to 30 in good health. Each CDR3 is given with its conserved first and last residue. A D gene is named only where the DNA matches it firmly. Clone size is given for some rows only: seen once, a few or many times, or a class if the clone is expanded.

>.|TRBV5-1|TRBJ2-7|TRBD1
TGCGCCAGCAGCTCGGGACAGGGGGCATGGTACGAGCAGTACTTC
CASSSGQGAWYEQYF
>.|TRBV7-2|TRBJ2-3|.
TGTGCCAGCAGCTTAGACAGGAGCACAGATACGCAGTATTTT
CASSLDRSTDTQYF
>few|TRBV4-1|TRBJ2-5|.
TGCGCCAGCAGCCAAGATCGGAGGGGGGCCGGAGAGACCCAGTACTTC
CASSQDRRGAGETQYF
>.|TRBV11-2|TRBJ2-1|TRBD1
TGTGCCAGCAGCCCCGGGACAGGAGGCTACAATGAGCAGTTCTTC
CASSPGTGGYNEQFF
>.|TRBV9|TRBJ2-3|.
.
CASSVSGQASTDTQYF
>once|TRBV5-4|TRBJ1-2|TRBD1
TGTGCCAGCAGCTTGTTTGGACAGGGGCCACACTATGGCTACACCTTC
CASSLFGQGPHYGYTF
>many|TRBV7-8|TRBJ1-5|.
TGTGCCAGCAGCTTAACAACCTATAGCAATCAGCCCCAGCATTTT
CASSLTTYSNQPQHF
>.|TRBV6-1|TRBJ1-5|TRBD1
TGTGCCAGCAGGCGGGACAGGGACGACGGTCAGCCCCAGCATTTT
CASRRDRDDGQPQHF
>.|TRBV19|TRBJ2-6|.
TGTGCCAGTAGTATAGACAAGAGGGAGGGGGTCTCTGGGGCCAACGTCCTGACTTTC
CASSIDKREGVSGANVLTF
>.|TRBV6-1|TRBJ1-2|.
TGTGCCAGCATTGGCGGAAGCGGAAATAACTATGGCTACACCTTC
CASIGGSGNNYGYTF
>few|TRBV28|TRBJ1-2|.
TGTGCCAGCAGGACGAACTATGGCTACACCTTC
CASRTNYGYTF
>.|TRBV30|TRBJ2-3|.
TGTGCCTGGAGCGGGCAGCGCACAGATACGCAGTATTTT
CAWSGQRTDTQYF
>.|TRBV6-1|TRBJ2-2|.
TGTGCCAGCAGAATAGGGGTTTCGGACACCGGGGAGCTGTTTTTT
CASRIGVSDTGELFF
>.|TRBV5-1|TRBJ2-7|.
TGCGCCAGCAGCCCCGCCCCAGGGCAGGGAACTTACGAGCAGTACTTC
CASSPAPGQGTYEQYF
>.|TRBV6-5|TRBJ2-5|TRBD1
TGTGCCAGCAGTTCCCCCAGGGGGCGGGAGACCCAGTACTTC
CASSSPRGRETQYF
>.|TRBV5-1|TRBJ1-3|.
TGCGCCAGCAGCCCCTCCGACACAGGCCGTGGAAACACCATATATTTT
CASSPSDTGRGNTIYF
>.|TRBV5-6|TRBJ2-7|.
TGTGCCAGCAGCTTGGGCAGGGCGATCTACGAGCAGTACTTC
CASSLGRAIYEQYF
>once|TRBV11-2|TRBJ2-1|.
TGTGCCAGCACCGGGGGAAAAGGTGAGCAGTTCTTC
CASTGGKGEQFF
>.|TRBV5-5|TRBJ1-5|TRBD1
TGTGCCAGCAGCTTGGGGGACAGCGCGAGTCAGCCCCAGCATTTT
CASSLGDSASQPQHF
>few|TRBV2|TRBJ1-5|.
TGTGCCAGCAAGGCAGGGCTTAGCAATCAGCCCCAGCATTTT
CASKAGLSNQPQHF
>.|TRBV30|TRBJ2-7|.
TGTGCCTGGGTGGGGCAGGGGTACCACGAGCAGTACTTC
CAWVGQGYHEQYF
>.|TRBV11-2|TRBJ2-7|.
TGTGCCAGCAGTATAGGGCAGGGTTACTACGAGCAGTACTTC
CASSIGQGYYEQYF
>few|TRBV9|TRBJ1-5|.
TGTGCCAGCAGCGTAGACCGAGATCAGCCCCAGCATTTT
CASSVDRDQPQHF
>.|TRBV5-1|TRBJ2-3|TRBD2
TGCGCCAGCGCGGGGGGCTCGGGTAGCACAGATACGCAGTATTTT
CASAGGSGSTDTQYF
>.|TRBV28|TRBJ1-5|TRBD1
TGTGCCAGCAGTAGACAGGGGTCCAACAATCAGCCCCAGCATTTT
CASSRQGSNNQPQHF
>.|TRBV5-1|TRBJ2-5|.
TGCGCCAGCGCGTACCAAGAGACCCAGTACTTC
CASAYQETQYF
>.|TRBV6-4|TRBJ1-2|.
TGTGCCACCCTAGAAAAGGAATGGGATGGCTACACCTTC
CATLEKEWDGYTF
>.|TRBV7-2|TRBJ2-1|TRBD2
TGTGCCAGCAGCTTAGGGGTAGCGGGAGCTTACAATGAGCAGTTCTTC
CASSLGVAGAYNEQFF
>few|TRBV5-1|TRBJ1-1|TRBD1
TGCGCCAGCAGGCCGGACAGGGCGGTGAACACTGAAGCTTTCTTT
CASRPDRAVNTEAFF
>.|TRBV18|TRBJ2-7|.
TGTGCCAGCTCACCCACTAGGGCCTCCTACGAGCAGTACTTC
CASSPTRASYEQYF
>.|TRBV5-1|TRBJ2-7|.
TGCGCCAGCAGCTTCTACAGGCCCTCCTACGAGCAGTACTTC
CASSFYRPSYEQYF
>.|TRBV18|TRBJ2-5|.
TGTGCCAGCTCGCCTAGCCCGGACGGTCGTCAGACCCAGTACTTC
CASSPSPDGRQTQYF
>few|TRBV2|TRBJ2-3|TRBD2
TGTGCCAGCACCAAAACGACTAGCGGGGGGGTGGATACGCAGTATTTT
CASTKTTSGGVDTQYF
>few|TRBV11-2|TRBJ2-3|TRBD2
TGTGCCAGCAGCTTAGCCGGGAGGGCCCCAGATACGCAGTATTTT
CASSLAGRAPDTQYF
>.|TRBV28|TRBJ1-2|TRBD1
TGTGCCAGCAGTTCCGCCTCACCTATGGACAGGCACTACACCTTC
CASSSASPMDRHYTF
>once|TRBV30|TRBJ2-2|.
TGTGCCTGGAGTACCGGGCCAAACACCGGGGAGCTGTTTTTT
CAWSTGPNTGELFF
>.|TRBV5-1|TRBJ2-3|.
TGCGCCAGCAGCTTGGATGCAGCTAGCACAGATACGCAGTATTTT
CASSLDAASTDTQYF
>.|TRBV2|TRBJ2-5|.
TGTGCCAGCAGTGATTGGGGGGTAGAGACCCAGTACTTC
CASSDWGVETQYF
>.|TRBV7-3|TRBJ2-3|.
TGTGCCAGCAGCTCCGCCGGGAGCCTCACAGATACGCAGTATTTT
CASSSAGSLTDTQYF
>.|TRBV30|TRBJ2-1|TRBD2
TGTGCCTACACTAGCGGGGGACACAATGAGCAGTTCTTC
CAYTSGGHNEQFF
>.|TRBV11-2|TRBJ1-2|TRBD1
TGTGCCAGCAGCCTCCGACAGGGCGGCAATTCCTATGGCTACACCTTC
CASSLRQGGNSYGYTF
>.|TRBV18|TRBJ2-7|TRBD1
TGTGCCAGCTCACGGGACAGGGGGTACGAGCAGTACTTC
CASSRDRGYEQYF
>few|TRBV30|TRBJ1-6|.
TGTGCCTGGAGTCACAGGGAAACCTATAATTCACCCCTCCACTTT
CAWSHRETYNSPLHF
>once|TRBV5-1|TRBJ2-2|TRBD2
TGCGCCAGCAGCCCCCTTCCTGGCGGGAGCGGGAGTACCGGGGAGCTGTTTTTT
CASSPLPGGSGSTGELFF
>.|TRBV6-1|TRBJ2-5|.
TGTGCCAGCAGTGCCTTGGCCGAGACCCAGTACTTC
CASSALAETQYF
>few|TRBV5-4|TRBJ1-1|.
TGTGCCAGCAGCTTTTCAGGGAAAACTGAAGCTTTCTTT
CASSFSGKTEAFF
>.|TRBV5-4|TRBJ2-6|.
TGTGCCAGCAGCTTGGGGGGTTCCGGGGCCAACGTCCTGACTTTC
CASSLGGSGANVLTF
>.|TRBV7-3|TRBJ1-5|.
TGTGCCAGCAGCTCCCCGCTCGGGGGGGGGCATGATAGCAATCAGCCCCAGCATTTT
CASSSPLGGGHDSNQPQHF
>.|TRBV30|TRBJ1-4|.
TGTGCCTGGGCCCGAGGAGAGGAAAAACTGTTTTTT
CAWARGEEKLFF
>.|TRBV7-2|TRBJ2-7|TRBD2
TGTGCCAGCAGTTTTAGCGGGGGGCCCTCCTACGAGCAGTACTTC
CASSFSGGPSYEQYF
>.|TRBV6-5|TRBJ2-3|TRBD1
TGTGCCAGCAGACGACAGGGCTGGGGGGATACGCAGTATTTT
CASRRQGWGDTQYF
>.|TRBV5-1|TRBJ2-1|.
TGCGCCAGCAGCTCCCAGACTAGTTGGAATGAGCAGTTCTTC
CASSSQTSWNEQFF